These 17 T cell receptor beta chains share one sample of origin, sequenced in a study of blood T cell repertoires in COVID-19. TCRdb's copy holds only in-frame clones and misses some; the assay was immunoSEQ multiplex PCR. The table lists over 60,000 clones, around nine tenths of them singletons, with about 5.4% in the top ten. Material: peripheral blood. The receptors were sampled from a human donor in a cohort sampled during active COVID-19.

This rearrangement joins TRBV7-9 to TRBJ2-4; maybe TRBD2 (5 bases). Per germline, CDR1 SEHNR and CDR2 FQNEAQ (reference sequence). The ends were cut back, 7 bases at V and 6 bases at J, with 7 bases in the middle. The CDR3 spans 11 residues. The CDR3 DNA is TGTGCCAGCACCGAGGGAAACATTCAGTACTTC. Protein product: CASTEGNIQYF.

The table lists this clone with a count of one. CDR3 region: CASSLTGQNFYGYTF. The CDR3 coding sequence is TGTGCCAGCAGCCTGACAGGCCAAAATTTCTATGGCTACACCTTC. The V and J genes are TRBV9 and TRBJ1-2; the D gene is possibly TRBD1 (6 bases). Between the trimmed V and J ends, which lost 4 bases and 4 bases, there was a span of 17 bases. CDR1 and CDR2 from the germline V gene are SGDLS and YYNGEE. This CDR3 has 15 residues.

The chain carries TRBV7-8 and TRBJ1-1, with 7 bases lining up with TRBD1. V shed 7 bases, J shed 8 bases, and the junction held 7 bases outside the gene matches. Germline CDR1 reads SGHVS; CDR2 reads FQNEAQ. The CDR3 length is 12 residues. Here the CDR3 DNA reads TGTGCCAGCACCCCGTTGGGACAGGAAGCTTTCTTT. Translating it yields CASTPLGQEAFF. Supplemented by reference TRBV7-8 and TRBJ1-1, the full variable domain reads GAGVSQSPRYKVAKRGQDVALRCDPISGHVSLFWYQQALGQGPEFLTYFQNEAQLDKSGLPSDRFFAERPEGSVSTLKIQRTQQEDSAVYLCASTPLGQEAFFGQGTRLTVV.

J is TRBJ1-1 and V is TRBV7-3, with D perhaps matching TRBD1 (5 bases). Germline V gene sequence: CDR1 SGHTA, CDR2 FQGTGA. This CDR3 contains 12 residues. V lost 3 bases and J lost 7, with 9 bases in between. The CDR3 DNA is TGTGCCAGCAGCTTCAGGGCGTATGAAGCTTTCTTT. Encoded protein: CASSFRAYEAFF.

The rearrangement joins TRBV4-2 to TRBJ1-1, with 9 bases that match TRBD1. The ends lost 6 bases at V and 4 bases at J; junction bases unmatched: 9. CDR3 length equals 15 residues. Germline V gene data show CDR1 as LGHNA and CDR2 as YNFKEQ. CDR3 sequence: CASSQTGTGTTEAFF. The CDR3 DNA follows: TGTGCCAGCAGTCAAACCGGGACAGGGACCACTGAAGCTTTCTTT.

The chain is built from TRBV4-2 and TRBJ2-1, with 9 bases fitting TRBD2. Germline lookup yields CDR1 LGHNA and CDR2 YNFKEQ. V shed 1 base, J shed 0 bases, and the junction held 4 bases outside the gene matches. The CDR3 extends over 17 amino acids. For the CDR3, the DNA is TGTGCCAGCAGCCAAGCTAGCGGGGTAAGCTCCTACAATGAGCAGTTCTTC. This encodes CASSQASGVSSYNEQFF.

The V gene is TRBV5-8, the J gene TRBJ1-2; 7 nucleotides line up with TRBD1. Trimming removed 4 bases from V and 4 bases from J; junction bases left unmatched: 19. Per germline, CDR1 SGHTS and CDR2 YDEGEE. This CDR3 has 18 amino acids. The CDR3 bases are TGTGCCAGCAGCCCCGAGGGGACAGCCTCTTCGGTCCTCTATGGCTACACCTTC. This encodes CASSPEGTASSVLYGYTF.

In DNA form, the CDR3 reads TGTGCCAGCAGCGACAGCCGATCCTATGGCTACACCTTC. Amino acid sequence: CASSDSRSYGYTF. This chain connects TRBV2 to TRBJ1-2; weak D call: TRBD1 (5 bases). V shed 6 bases and J shed 4 bases, with 12 bases lying between them. This CDR3 has 13 residues. Germline V lookup: CDR1 SNHLY, CDR2 FYNNEI.

This chain uses TRBV28 with TRBJ2-3; 9 bases fit TRBD2. The CDR3 length is 14 residues. Trimming removed 4 bases from V and 11 bases from J; junction bases left unmatched: 10. CDR1 and CDR2 from the germline V gene are MDHEN and SYDVKM. The CDR3 nucleotides are TGTGCCAGCAGTTCGGGACTAGCTCCGGCGGGGCAGTATTTT. Its translation: CASSSGLAPAGQYF.

This clone was recorded only once. This sequence joins TRBV7-2 and TRBJ2-5, with TRBD1 identical over 8 bases. CDR1 is SGHTA, CDR2 FQGNSA, per germline. This CDR3 has 13 residues. The trim removed 4 bases at V and 8 bases at J, leaving 6 bases unmatched. In DNA, the CDR3 is TGTGCCAGCAGCTCCGGACAGGGATCCACCCAGTACTTC. Translated, it gives CASSSGQGSTQYF.

The gene calls are TRBV11-2 and TRBJ1-2, with D unresolved. Germline CDR1 and CDR2: SGHAT and FQNNGV. The CDR3 has 13 amino acids. Trimming removed 0 bases at V and 7 bases at J, with 9 bases between. The CDR3, as DNA: TGTGCCAGCAGCTTAGATGGAGGATTTGGCTACACCTTC. Protein: CASSLDGGFGYTF.

The chain is built from TRBV5-8 and TRBJ2-6; D is unresolved. V dropped 3 bases and J dropped 4 bases, with 8 bases sitting between them. The V gene's germline CDR1 is SGHTS and CDR2 YDEGEE. This CDR3 contains 14 residues. CDR3 loop: CASSSSAGANVLTF. The CDR3 DNA sequence: TGTGCCAGCAGCTCTAGTGCGGGGGCCAACGTCCTGACTTTC.

The chain recombines TRBV2 with TRBJ2-3; the D is unclear. V was cut by 7 bases and J by 4 bases, with 24 bases left in between. The CDR3 extends over 17 amino acids. Germline V CDR1 and CDR2: SNHLY, FYNNEI. The CDR3 region has the DNA TGTGCCAGCAATTTTTTTAGTCCTCACGCCCGATCAGATACGCAGTATTTT. Its protein product is CASNFFSPHARSDTQYF.

This chain joins TRBV28 and TRBJ2-5; 10 bases fit TRBD2. The germline CDR1 and CDR2 sequences are MDHEN and SYDVKM. This CDR3 is 19 amino acids long. The ends lost 2 bases at V and 0 bases at J; junction bases unmatched: 12. The CDR3 DNA reads TGTGCCAGCAGTTTAGTGGCTAGCGGGGGCCGTACTAACCAAGAGACCCAGTACTTC. This codes for CASSLVASGGRTNQETQYF.

The chain links TRBV6-1 to TRBJ2-2; D is possibly TRBD2 (5 bases). The CDR3 runs 17 residues. Germline CDR1 MNHNS, CDR2 SASEGT. V lost 4 bases to trimming and J lost 7 bases, with 22 bases between them. CDR3 in amino acids: CASSVFGWGAAVGELFF. DNA for the CDR3: TGTGCCAGCAGTGTATTCGGGTGGGGAGCGGCGGTCGGGGAGCTGTTTTTT.

The V call is TRBV5-4, the J call TRBJ1-2, with D perhaps matching TRBD1 (6 bases). Germline assignment: CDR1 SGHNT and CDR2 YYREEE (reference sequence). This CDR3 spans 13 amino acids. Between the trimmed V and J ends, which lost 4 bases and 6 bases, there was a span of 13 bases. The CDR3 coding sequence is TGTGCCAGCAGCATCCAGGGGTTAGATGGCTACACCTTC. As protein: CASSIQGLDGYTF.

The chain uses TRBV15 and TRBJ2-1, with a possible D match to TRBD2 (5 bases). Per germline, CDR1 LNHNV and CDR2 YYDKDF (reference sequence). Trimming stripped 6 bases from V and 6 bases from J, with 12 bases between. The CDR3 contains 13 residues. This CDR3 is CATRIRTLNEQFF. Here the CDR3 DNA reads TGTGCCACCAGAATCCGGACTCTCAATGAGCAGTTCTTC.